This entry features one TCR beta chain sequence. The germline CDR1 and CDR2 sequences are MNHEY and SMNVEV (reference sequence). With 8 bases removed from V and 3 bases from J, the gap between germline ends came to 14 bases. The CDR3 consists of 14 residues. The entry originates in a study of shared clonotypes between healthy human individuals. The repertoire was sequenced with immunoSEQ multiplex PCR; TCRdb's copy has only in-frame clones and lacks some. The sample holds 2 million to 2.5 million clones; around 95% are singletons and the top ten take 0.1% to 0.15%. The sequence derives from a man between 18 and 29 years old in good health. The specimen was naive CD4+ T cells sorted from blood. Documented subset: CD45RA+ positively selected. The chain recombines TRBV27 with TRBJ1-5, with a possible D match to TRBD1 (5 bases). CDR3 sequence reads: CASGRNGHNQPQHF. CDR3 coding DNA: TGTGCCAGCGGTAGAAACGGACACAATCAGCCCCAGCATTTT.